This T cell receptor beta chain was captured in a study of CD4 T cells in relation to SARS-CoV-2 and coronaviruses. A note on this clone: Its antigen is not known.

V trimming: 5 bases; J trimming: 5 bases; junction bases outside the gene matches: 10. The germline gives CDR1 LGHNA, CDR2 YNFKEQ. The CDR3 loop spans 16 amino acids. CD4+ T cells from unexposed donors were obtained before the COVID-19 pandemic (2011-2018). After less than 11 days of culture, CD4+ T cells were isolated. Only in-frame clones appear in the TCRdb table, and some are missing; sequencing was by immunoSEQ multiplex PCR. Of around 16,000 clones in the sample, around 77% were seen once. This chain uses TRBV4-2 with TRBJ2-1; 9 positions agree with TRBD2. Material for sequencing was CD4+ T cells from PBMCs, cultured in vitro. The sequence was obtained from a human donor in good health. The chain's CDR3 is CASSSHSGSDHNEQFF. The CDR3 DNA is TGTGCCAGCAGCTCACATAGCGGGAGTGACCACAATGAGCAGTTCTTC.